Below are 28 T cell receptor beta chains sequenced from a single sample in a study of T cell changes during pregnancy in multiple sclerosis. The data were produced by immunoSEQ multiplex PCR, yet TCRdb's version contains in-frame clones alone and is incomplete. The sample has nearly 110,000 clones, roughly 92% seen once. Material: peripheral blood, obtained after pregnancy. The receptors shown here come from a female donor with multiple sclerosis, enrolled in a pregnancy study.

This clone has just one count. This CDR3 is CASSPPGSDEQFF. The CDR3 region has the DNA TGTGCCAGCTCACCACCGGGCTCCGATGAGCAGTTCTTC. The V and J genes are TRBV18 and TRBJ2-1; the D is unclear. The CDR3 covers 13 residues. The V and J ends lost 0 bases and 8 bases respectively, with 8 bases between them. The germline V gene has CDR1 KGHSH and CDR2 LQKENI.

This chain uses TRBV6-1 with TRBJ2-7; TRBD1 matches at 8 bases. The V gene end was trimmed by 7 bases and the J gene end by 3 bases; junction bases not matched to a gene: 11. From germline, CDR1 is MNHNS and CDR2 SASEGT. This CDR3 comprises 15 residues. The CDR3 nucleotides read TGTGCCAGCACGGGGGTTGACAGGGGTCTCTACGAGCAGTACTTC. Translated: CASTGVDRGLYEQYF.

The CDR3 DNA is TGTGCCAGGATATTTCGGGACAGAAATAACTATGGCTACACCTTC. Protein: CARIFRDRNNYGYTF. The chain joins TRBV6-4 to TRBJ1-2; 7 bases are shared with TRBD1. CDR1 MRHNA and CDR2 SNTAGT come from the germline V gene. This CDR3 has 15 residues. With 9 bases clipped from V and 1 base from J, the junction kept 11 bases outside the gene matches.

The chain has TRBV28 and TRBJ2-7, with 9 bases identical to TRBD1. Germline V gives CDR1 MDHEN, CDR2 SYDVKM. Trimming took 0 bases from V and 5 from J; bases not matched to a gene: 5. This CDR3 comprises 15 residues. The CDR3: CASSLWGQGAHEQYF. The CDR3 DNA is TGTGCCAGCAGTTTATGGGGACAGGGTGCCCACGAGCAGTACTTC.

This rearrangement joins TRBV28 to TRBJ1-4; no reliable D call. Trimming stripped 3 bases from V and 4 bases from J, with 12 bases between. Germline CDR1 and CDR2: MDHEN and SYDVKM. This CDR3 is built from 15 residues. In DNA form, the CDR3 reads TGTGCCAGCAGTTTGGCGGCAGTCGTTAATGAAAAACTGTTTTTT. It yields the protein CASSLAAVVNEKLFF.

This rearrangement joins TRBV5-1 to TRBJ2-5; D perhaps matches TRBD2 (5 bases). Trimming took off 0 bases at V and 1 base at J, with 7 bases between the two ends. CDR1 is SGHRS and CDR2 is YFSETQ in the germline V gene. The CDR3 loop spans 14 amino acids. For the CDR3, the DNA is TGCGCCAGCAGCTTGGGGAGGACCCAAGAGACCCAGTACTTC. Its translation is CASSLGRTQETQYF.

CDR3 DNA: TGTGCCAGCAATCTATTTCAAGAGACCCAGTACTTC. Its protein product is CASNLFQETQYF. The chain joins TRBV2 to TRBJ2-5; D is unresolved. Germline V gives CDR1 SNHLY, CDR2 FYNNEI. This CDR3 is built from 12 residues. Trimming removed 7 bases at V and 2 bases at J, with 8 bases between.

The chain links TRBV29-1 to TRBJ2-3; 10 bases fit TRBD2. The length of the CDR3 is 15 residues. V lost 3 bases and J lost 0; bases outside the gene matches: 3. Germline values: CDR1 SQVTM, CDR2 ANQGSEA. The DNA for the CDR3 is TGCAGCGTTGATAGCGGGAGGCCTAGCACAGATACGCAGTATTTT. Translating gives CSVDSGRPSTDTQYF.

The chain couples TRBV2 to TRBJ2-5; possibly TRBD2 for D (5 bases). Germline lookup yields CDR1 SNHLY and CDR2 FYNNEI. Trimming took off 6 bases at V and 11 bases at J, with 13 bases between the two ends. CDR3 length: 11 amino acids. This chain's CDR3 is CASRDTGSQYF. The CDR3, as DNA: TGTGCCAGCAGAGATACGGGGAGTCAGTACTTC.

The J gene is TRBJ2-7, the V gene TRBV4-1; 9 bases match TRBD1. Germline assignment: CDR1 MGHRA and CDR2 YSYEKL. After removal of 3 bases from V and 2 bases from J, the junction contained 11 bases not matched to a gene. CDR3 length equals 17 residues. The CDR3: CASSQGTGTGTTYEQYF. CDR3 in DNA: TGCGCCAGCAGCCAGGGAACGGGGACAGGGACGACCTACGAGCAGTACTTC.

The chain couples TRBV5-1 to TRBJ2-6; TRBD1 agrees at 10 bases. The CDR3 consists of 19 residues. With V trimmed by 0 bases and J by 0 bases, 6 bases remained unmatched. Per germline, CDR1 SGHRS and CDR2 YFSETQ. DNA for the CDR3: TGCGCCAGCAGCTTGGCCGGTGGGACAGGGGTCTCTGGGGCCAACGTCCTGACTTTC. As protein: CASSLAGGTGVSGANVLTF.

The chain joins TRBV19 to TRBJ1-5, with D uncertain. Germline V gene sequence: CDR1 LNHDA, CDR2 SQIVND (reference sequence). This CDR3 spans 16 amino acids. V was cut by 5 bases and J by 2 bases, with 16 bases left in between. CDR3 nucleotides: TGTGCCAGTAGTTTAGGAGCATCAGGCGGCAATCAGCCCCAGCATTTT. This translates into CASSLGASGGNQPQHF.

This chain uses TRBV4-2 with TRBJ2-2; TRBD1 is a possible D gene (6 bases). Germline V gene sequence: CDR1 LGHNA, CDR2 YNFKEQ. The CDR3 has 17 amino acids. V shed 4 bases and J shed 1 base, with 16 bases lying between them. The CDR3 nucleotides are TGTGCCAGCAGCCTTACCGCCCTACAGGGGAACACCGGGGAGCTGTTTTTT. Translating gives CASSLTALQGNTGELFF.

V usage is TRBV25-1 and J usage is TRBJ2-7; D unclear. V shed 4 bases and J shed 3 bases, with 4 bases lying between them. The CDR3 has 11 residues. Germline values: CDR1 MGHDK, CDR2 SYGVNS. For the CDR3, the DNA is TGTGCCAGCAGTGCCTACTACGAGCAGTACTTC. It specifies CASSAYYEQYF.

This rearrangement joins TRBV9 to TRBJ2-1, with 11 positions matching TRBD2. Trimming cost V 3 bases and J 4 bases; bases outside gene matches: 3. The CDR3 runs to 15 residues. Germline V gene data show CDR1 as SGDLS and CDR2 as YYNGEE. The chain's CDR3 is CASSGSGRGYNEQFF. The CDR3 nucleotides are TGTGCCAGCAGCGGTAGCGGGAGGGGGTACAATGAGCAGTTCTTC.

The chain carries TRBV6-5 and TRBJ2-5, with 7 bases aligning to TRBD1. This CDR3 has 14 residues. J gave up 0 bases and V 5 bases, and 3 bases lay outside the gene matches. Germline assignment: CDR1 MNHEY and CDR2 SVGAGI. CDR3 residues: CASSIRGYQETQYF. In DNA form, the CDR3 reads TGTGCCAGCAGTATCAGGGGGTACCAAGAGACCCAGTACTTC.

This clone occurred once. The genes are TRBV2 and TRBJ2-2, with 7 nucleotides matching TRBD2. Germline values: CDR1 SNHLY, CDR2 FYNNEI. The CDR3 loop spans 15 amino acids. With 10 bases clipped from V and 4 bases from J, the junction kept 12 bases outside the gene matches. CDR3 sequence (DNA): TGTGCCACTCCCGGGGAGGGTTCGGGCACCGGGGAGCTGTTTTTT. This sequence encodes CATPGEGSGTGELFF.

V is TRBV6-6 and J is TRBJ1-6, with TRBD1 matching 7 bases. The J segment lost 11 bases and the V segment lost 0 bases, leaving 7 bases of the junction unmatched. This CDR3 region has 15 residues. CDR1 is MNHNY and CDR2 is SVGAGI in the germline V gene (reference sequence). The CDR3 coding sequence is TGTGCCAGCAGTTACTCCGGGACAGTGGAGACACCCCTCCACTTT. Encoded protein: CASSYSGTVETPLHF.

This chain uses TRBV5-8 with TRBJ2-1; 7 bases agree with TRBD1. The junction had 6 bases not matched to a gene; V was cut back by 0 bases and J by 12 bases. Germline values: CDR1 SGHTS, CDR2 YDEGEE. CDR3 length: 13 amino acids. CDR3 in amino acids: CASSLGQGIRQFF. The CDR3 region has the DNA TGTGCCAGCAGCTTGGGACAGGGAATTCGGCAGTTCTTC.

In DNA, the CDR3 is TGTGCCTGGAGTGGGGGGACTAGCGGGGATTACACCGGGGAGCTGTTTTTT. This encodes CAWSGGTSGDYTGELFF. J is TRBJ2-2 and V is TRBV30; 13 nucleotides agree with TRBD2. V lost 1 base and J lost 3; bases outside the gene matches: 5. Germline V gene lookup returns CDR1 GTSNPN and CDR2 SVGIG (reference sequence). This CDR3 has 17 amino acids.

The V call is TRBV5-1, the J call TRBJ2-7, with D tentatively TRBD2 (6 bases). CDR3 length: 16 residues. CDR1 SGHRS and CDR2 YFSETQ come from the germline V gene. V lost 0 bases and J lost 6, with 19 bases in between. The CDR3 protein is CASSLVGGALSPEQYF. In nucleotides, the CDR3 is TGCGCCAGCAGCTTGGTGGGCGGGGCCCTCTCCCCCGAGCAGTACTTC.

The V gene is TRBV28, the J gene TRBJ2-1, with 11 bases lining up with TRBD1. V lost 4 bases, J lost 7 bases, and 9 bases stayed unmatched. The CDR3 contains 16 residues. Germline values: CDR1 MDHEN, CDR2 SYDVKM. The CDR3 DNA reads TGTGCCAGCAGTTCCCCGGGACAGGGGGTGGGGAATGAGCAGTTCTTC. Protein product: CASSSPGQGVGNEQFF.

The rearrangement joins TRBV29-1 to TRBJ1-2, with D uncertain. Germline CDR1 and CDR2: SQVTM and ANQGSEA. V gave up 6 bases and J gave up 6 bases, with 5 bases separating them. The CDR3 is made up of 9 amino acids. This CDR3 reads CSVADGYTF. The CDR3 region has the DNA TGCAGCGTAGCTGATGGCTACACCTTC.

This clone was observed a single time. The chain is built from TRBV27 and TRBJ1-1; D possibly corresponds to TRBD1 (5 bases). The CDR3 length is 13 residues. Germline V gene data show CDR1 as MNHEY and CDR2 as SMNVEV (reference sequence). Trimming stripped 3 bases from V and 6 bases from J, with 11 bases between. The CDR3 bases are TGTGCCAGCAGTTTCTGGAGGGGAGCTGAAGCTTTCTTT. Translated: CASSFWRGAEAFF.

The chain combines TRBV5-1 with TRBJ2-3; 10 nucleotides match TRBD1. There are 14 residues in the CDR3. In germline, CDR1 is SGHRS, CDR2 YFSETQ. With V trimmed by 9 bases and J by 0 bases, 4 bases remained unmatched. CDR3 sequence (DNA): TGCGCCACTACGGACAGGGGGAGCACAGATACGCAGTATTTT. Protein product: CATTDRGSTDTQYF. The full variable domain, rest sourced from reference TRBV5-1 and TRBJ2-3, is KAGVTQTPRYLIKTRGQQVTLSCSPISGHRSVSWYQQTPGQGLQFLFEYFSETQRNKGNFPGRFSGRQFSNSRSEMNVSTLELGDSALYLCATTDRGSTDTQYFGPGTRLTVL.

The chain is built from TRBV7-9 and TRBJ1-5; the match to TRBD1 covers 10 bases. The germline V gene encodes CDR1 SEHNR and CDR2 FQNEAQ (reference sequence). The CDR3 spans 15 residues. Unmatched junction bases numbered 4, after V lost 3 bases and J lost 5 bases. CDR3 region: CASSFGTGVDQPQHF. DNA for the CDR3: TGTGCCAGCAGCTTTGGGACAGGGGTAGATCAGCCCCAGCATTTT.

The chain couples TRBV9 to TRBJ2-1, with 9 bases fitting TRBD2. Germline V gives CDR1 SGDLS, CDR2 YYNGEE. Trimming removed 2 bases from V and 7 bases from J; junction bases left unmatched: 4. The length of the CDR3 is 14 residues. This CDR3 is CASSVRLADNEQFF. The DNA for the CDR3 is TGTGCCAGCAGCGTCCGACTAGCGGATAATGAGCAGTTCTTC. Full variable domain (outside the CDR3, taken from reference TRBV9 and TRBJ2-1): DSGVTQTPKHLITATGQRVTLRCSPRSGDLSVYWYQQSLDQGLQFLIQYYNGEERAKGNILERFSAQQFPDLHSELNLSSLELGDSALYFCASSVRLADNEQFFGPGTRLTVL.

The chain combines TRBV5-6 with TRBJ2-5; 7 nucleotides align to TRBD1. The J call is uncertain, as TRBJ2-7 better fits the DNA end. Per the germline V gene, CDR1 is SGHDT and CDR2 is YYEEEE. CDR3 length equals 14 residues. The CDR3 DNA reads TGTGCCAGCAGCTTCCAGCAGGGGGTCTACGAGCAGTACTTC. As protein: CASSFQQGVYEQYF.